One and the same sample provided the 26 T cell receptor beta chains below, sequenced in a study of cytomegalovirus exposure and HLA in healthy donors. 13 Jbeta primers and 60 Vbeta primers were used for the PCR. Some clones are missing from TCRdb's copy, which holds only in-frame ones; the method was immunoSEQ multiplex PCR. Counted here are approximately 100,000 clones, roughly two thirds occurring once; the ten biggest clones make up 8.4%. Sequences were obtained from PBMCs. These receptors originate from a man aged 40-55 years in good health and CMV-seronegative.

The rearrangement joins TRBV7-3 to TRBJ2-1; D perhaps matches TRBD2 (5 bases). Per germline, CDR1 SGHTA and CDR2 FQGTGA. Trimming left V 5 bases short and J 0 bases short, with 20 bases between. The CDR3 extends over 18 amino acids. CDR3 nucleotides: TGTGCCAGCAGCGTACCCCGGACTTCACCGAGCTCCTACAATGAGCAGTTCTTC. This translates into CASSVPRTSPSSYNEQFF.

This chain uses TRBV28 with TRBJ2-1; a weak D match, TRBD1 (7 bases). From germline, CDR1 is MDHEN and CDR2 SYDVKM. This CDR3 region has 14 residues. Trimming removed 5 bases at V and 7 bases at J, with 15 bases between. CDR3 sequence reads: CASSTQTGRNEQFF. The CDR3, as DNA: TGTGCCAGCAGTACTCAGACAGGGAGGAATGAGCAGTTCTTC.

The gene calls are TRBV19 and TRBJ1-5; 8 nucleotides match TRBD1. Germline CDR1 LNHDA, CDR2 SQIVND (reference sequence). The CDR3 has 14 residues. Trimming at V came to 5 bases and at J to 6 bases, leaving 6 bases not matched to a gene. CDR3 protein: CASSGQGAFQPQHF. The CDR3 nucleotides read TGTGCCAGTAGTGGTCAGGGGGCTTTTCAGCCCCAGCATTTT.

J is TRBJ2-7 and V is TRBV2; TRBD1 aligns across 9 bases. The junction had 1 base not matched to a gene; V was cut back by 0 bases and J by 4 bases. Germline loops: CDR1 SNHLY, CDR2 FYNNEI. The CDR3 covers 14 residues. This CDR3 is CASSEAGTGYEQYF. The CDR3 region has the DNA TGTGCCAGCAGTGAAGCGGGGACAGGGTACGAGCAGTACTTC.

The V gene is TRBV4-3, the J gene TRBJ2-5, with a tentative D call TRBD2 (6 bases). Between the trimmed V and J ends, which lost 0 bases and 7 bases, there was a span of 18 bases. The germline V gene encodes CDR1 LGHNA and CDR2 YSLEER. The length of the CDR3 is 16 residues. The CDR3 spells CASSQDPRGLPGTQYF. In DNA, the CDR3 is TGCGCCAGCAGCCAAGATCCTCGGGGACTCCCCGGGACCCAGTACTTC.

V gene TRBV11-2 combines with J gene TRBJ2-1; TRBD2 matches 7 bases. CDR1 and CDR2 (germline): SGHAT, FQNNGV. The CDR3 runs 14 residues. V was pared by 1 base and J by 7 bases, with 4 bases of the junction left unmatched. In nucleotides, the CDR3 is TGTGCCAGCAGCTTAGTGGGGGGGATAAATGAGCAGTTCTTC. Its protein product is CASSLVGGINEQFF.

CDR3 bases: TGCGCCAGCAGCCAAGCGGGCCCAGGACTAGCGGCCTACAATGAGCAGTTCTTC. This codes for CASSQAGPGLAAYNEQFF. The rearrangement joins TRBV4-3 to TRBJ2-1; 10 bases fit TRBD2. Germline lookup yields CDR1 LGHNA and CDR2 YSLEER. J was trimmed by 2 bases and V by 1 base; bases with no gene match: 8. This CDR3 spans 18 amino acids.

The chain couples TRBV4-1 to TRBJ2-3; 10 bases line up with TRBD2. V was clipped by 4 bases and J by 7 bases; unmatched bases: 11. The CDR3 totals 16 residues. In germline, CDR1 is MGHRA, CDR2 YSYEKL. The CDR3 reads CASSLSPSGGGNTQYF. CDR3 sequence (DNA): TGCGCCAGCAGCCTCTCTCCTAGCGGGGGAGGAAATACGCAGTATTTT.

The chain recombines TRBV6-1 with TRBJ1-5, with D unclear. Germline lookup yields CDR1 MNHNS and CDR2 SASEGT. CDR3 length: 13 residues. The V end was cut by 7 bases, the J end by 4 bases, with 11 bases between. CDR3 sequence reads: CASTSENNQPQHF. For the CDR3, the DNA is TGTGCCAGCACCTCCGAGAATAATCAGCCCCAGCATTTT.

CDR3 residues: CASSFQGAGGYTF. In nucleotides, the CDR3 is TGTGCCAGCAGCTTCCAGGGGGCCGGTGGCTACACCTTC. This chain connects TRBV5-6 to TRBJ1-2, with 8 bases matching TRBD1. Per the germline V gene, CDR1 is SGHDT and CDR2 is YYEEEE. This CDR3 comprises 13 residues. Germline trimming cut 2 bases from V and 7 bases from J; bases unmatched to any gene: 4. Full variable domain (remainder filled in from reference TRBV5-6 and TRBJ1-2): DAGVTQSPTHLIKTRGQQVTLRCSPKSGHDTVSWYQQALGQGPQFIFQYYEEEERQRGNFPDRFSGHQFPNYSSELNVNALLLGDSALYLCASSFQGAGGYTFGSGTRLTVV.

The chain employs TRBV27 and TRBJ2-7; maybe TRBD2 (6 bases). The CDR3 is 15 amino acids. Per germline, CDR1 MNHEY and CDR2 SMNVEV (reference sequence). V shed 1 base and J shed 2 bases, with 12 bases lying between them. CDR3 amino acids: CASSLWAGKTYEQYF. As DNA, the CDR3 is TGTGCCAGCAGTTTATGGGCGGGAAAGACCTACGAGCAGTACTTC.

This chain joins TRBV7-3 and TRBJ2-3; tentative D call: TRBD2 (5 bases). This CDR3 is built from 16 residues. Germline V gives CDR1 SGHTA, CDR2 FQGTGA. Trimming took off 2 bases at V and 1 base at J, with 13 bases between the two ends. The CDR3 coding sequence is TGTGCCAGCAGCTTAGTGGGTCGGGGAGGCACAGATACGCAGTATTTT. Protein product: CASSLVGRGGTDTQYF.

The rearrangement links TRBV27 to TRBJ1-4; the D gene is possibly TRBD1 (6 bases). CDR1 is MNHEY, CDR2 SMNVEV, per germline (reference sequence). The CDR3 extends over 13 amino acids. CDR3 sequence: CAVGRGSNEKLFF. CDR3 DNA sequence: TGTGCGGTCGGGAGGGGGTCTAATGAAAAACTGTTTTTT. Full variable domain (outside the CDR3, taken from reference TRBV27 and TRBJ1-4): EAQVTQNPRYLITVTGKKLTVTCSQNMNHEYMSWYRQDPGLGLRQIYYSMNVEVTDKGDVPEGYKVSRKEKRNFPLILESPSPNQTSLYFCAVGRGSNEKLFFGSGTQLSVL.

This clone has more than one count but fewer than ten. The chain is built from TRBV5-1 and TRBJ1-3; D may be TRBD1 (6 bases). Trimming shortened V by 5 bases and J by 2 bases, and 8 bases separated the two germline ends. Germline values: CDR1 SGHRS, CDR2 YFSETQ. The CDR3 has 13 amino acids. The CDR3: CASRAGAGNTIYF. CDR3 nucleotides: TGCGCCAGCAGGGCAGGGGCTGGAAACACCATATATTTT.

This clone was detected a few times. The rearrangement joins TRBV25-1 to TRBJ2-4, with D unresolved. The V end was cut by 4 bases, the J end by 12 bases, with 13 bases between. The CDR3 covers 12 residues. Germline-derived CDR1 and CDR2 are MGHDK and SYGVNS. The CDR3 here is CASSGSTEPQYF. In DNA, the CDR3 is TGTGCCAGCAGTGGGTCCACAGAACCTCAGTACTTC.

The V call is TRBV27, the J call TRBJ2-5; D is ambiguous. Between the trimmed V and J ends, which lost 3 bases and 4 bases, there was a span of 6 bases. Germline-derived CDR1 and CDR2 are MNHEY and SMNVEV (reference sequence). This CDR3 region has 12 residues. The CDR3, as DNA: TGTGCCAGCAGTTTCTCGGGAGAGACCCAGTACTTC. Protein product: CASSFSGETQYF.

Only a few counts were recorded for this clone. The chain couples TRBV7-2 to TRBJ2-7; D remains ambiguous. Germline loops: CDR1 SGHTA, CDR2 FQGNSA. Trimming cost V 2 bases and J 3 bases, with 5 bases left between them. CDR3 length: 12 residues. The CDR3 sequence is CASSLNFYEQYF. CDR3 in DNA: TGTGCCAGCAGCTTAAACTTCTACGAGCAGTACTTC.

The V call is TRBV7-9, the J call TRBJ1-4; 7 nucleotides align to TRBD1. The germline CDR1 and CDR2 sequences are SEHNR and FQNEAQ (reference sequence). This CDR3 is 15 amino acids long. V gave up 5 bases and J gave up 3 bases; unmatched junction bases: 6. CDR3 sequence (DNA): TGTGCCAGCAGCCCGGGGACAGTCTCTAATGAAAAACTGTTTTTT. Translation: CASSPGTVSNEKLFF.

This clone has more than one count but fewer than ten. Since a far larger clone is one base different, this is likely a read error. The genes are TRBV23-1 and TRBJ1-3; a weak D match, TRBD1 (5 bases). Being an ORF, TRBV23-1 has a function that is uncertain. V gave up 6 bases and J gave up 2 bases, with 17 bases separating them. The CDR3 sequence is 16 residues long. This chain's CDR3 is CASSLSREITGNTIYF. The CDR3 nucleotides read TGCGCCAGCAGCCTAAGCAGGGAAATCACTGGAAACACCATATATTTT.

The chain uses TRBV5-6 and TRBJ2-7, with D perhaps TRBD2 (5 bases). The ends were cut back, 0 bases at V and 0 bases at J, with 10 bases in the middle. CDR1 and CDR2 from the germline V gene are SGHDT and YYEEEE. This CDR3 is built from 15 residues. CDR3 sequence: CASSLAAGFSYEQYF. For the CDR3, the DNA is TGTGCCAGCAGCTTGGCGGCGGGTTTCTCCTACGAGCAGTACTTC.

The genes are TRBV27 and TRBJ2-3; 9 bases align to TRBD1. CDR1 MNHEY and CDR2 SMNVEV come from the germline V gene (reference sequence). The CDR3 consists of 16 residues. Unmatched junction bases numbered 9, after V lost 5 bases and J lost 3 bases. The CDR3 DNA sequence: TGTGCCAGCAGTGGGAGGACAGGGGAAGGGACAGATACGCAGTATTTT. It is translated as CASSGRTGEGTDTQYF.

The chain joins TRBV28 to TRBJ1-1; TRBD1 is a possible D gene (6 bases). V was cut by 6 bases and J by 4 bases, with 18 bases left in between. Germline V gene lookup returns CDR1 MDHEN and CDR2 SYDVKM. The CDR3 has 15 residues. The CDR3 reads CASRARTLTGTEAFF. In nucleotides, the CDR3 is TGTGCCAGCAGGGCACGAACCTTGACAGGCACTGAAGCTTTCTTT.

This sequence joins TRBV19 and TRBJ1-2, with a possible D match to TRBD1 (6 bases). Trimming stripped 4 bases from V and 4 bases from J, with 10 bases between. Germline CDR1 is LNHDA and CDR2 is SQIVND (reference sequence). This CDR3 region has 13 residues. This CDR3 is CASSTGQLYGYTF. CDR3 bases: TGTGCCAGTAGTACCGGACAGCTCTATGGCTACACCTTC.

This clone showed up just a few times. The CDR3 coding sequence is TGTGCCAGCTTATTAACCGGGAGCCTACAAGAGACCCAGTACTTC. Translated, it gives CASLLTGSLQETQYF. V and J are TRBV2 and TRBJ2-5; D is possibly TRBD2 (6 bases). The V end lost 8 bases, the J end lost 2 bases, and 18 bases lay between the germline ends. Looked up from germline, CDR1 is SNHLY and CDR2 is FYNNEI. The CDR3 loop spans 15 amino acids.

This chain joins TRBV18 and TRBJ1-5, with 8 bases that match TRBD1. The ends lost 3 bases at V and 2 bases at J; junction bases unmatched: 3. The CDR3 extends over 15 amino acids. CDR1 is KGHSH and CDR2 is LQKENI in the germline V gene. As DNA, the CDR3 is TGTGCCAGCTCACCGACGGGACAGGGCAATCAGCCCCAGCATTTT. Translated, it gives CASSPTGQGNQPQHF.

In this sample, this clone turned up a few times. The V call is TRBV28, the J call TRBJ2-2; 8 bases map to TRBD1. V was clipped by 7 bases and J by 4 bases; unmatched bases: 5. Germline CDR1 and CDR2: MDHEN and SYDVKM. The CDR3 is made up of 14 amino acids. The CDR3 bases are TGTGCCAGCACCCATGGACAGGGCACCGGGGAGCTGTTTTTT. It specifies CASTHGQGTGELFF.